Presented here are 28 T cell receptor beta chains from one specimen sequenced in a study of shared clonotypes between healthy human individuals. Profiled with immunoSEQ multiplex PCR; TCRdb holds only in-frame clones, not every one. The data contain 2 million to 3 million clones, roughly 93% of them singletons. What was sequenced was naive CD4+ T cells from PBMCs. Subset specified: CD45RA+ positively selected. These receptors were collected from a man between 18 and 29 years old in good health. Some clones in this sample may be carry-over from other donors' samples.

The J gene is TRBJ2-7, the V gene TRBV5-5; 8 nucleotides match TRBD1. This CDR3 has 14 residues. V shed 5 bases and J 0 bases; nucleotides not matched to a gene: 4. Germline CDR1 reads SGHKS; CDR2 reads YYEKEE (reference sequence). In DNA form, the CDR3 reads TGTGCCAGCAGTCGGACAGGGCTCTCCTACGAGCAGTACTTC. This gives the protein CASSRTGLSYEQYF.

As regards this clone: Other nucleotide sequences in the sample specify the same CDR3. V is TRBV9 and J is TRBJ2-2, with no clear D. In germline, CDR1 is SGDLS, CDR2 YYNGEE. Trimming left V 0 bases short and J 7 bases short, with 4 bases between. This CDR3 has 12 residues. Written as DNA, the CDR3 is TGTGCCAGCAGCGTAGTCGGCGGGGAGCTGTTTTTT. Translated: CASSVVGGELFF.

The V and J genes are TRBV6-4 and TRBJ2-3; 9 bases are a match to TRBD2. After removal of 0 bases from V and 5 bases from J, the junction contained 15 bases not matched to a gene. From germline, CDR1 is MRHNA and CDR2 SNTAGT. This CDR3 has 19 amino acids. CDR3: CASSDSRGAASGNLDTQYF. The CDR3 DNA reads as TGTGCCAGCAGTGACTCGAGGGGCGCGGCTAGCGGGAACCTAGATACGCAGTATTTT.

The chain links TRBV6-5 to TRBJ2-7; 12 nucleotides align to TRBD2. CDR1 is MNHEY and CDR2 is SVGAGI in the germline V gene. V gave up 4 bases and J gave up 3 bases; unmatched junction bases: 7. This CDR3 contains 16 residues. The CDR3 here is CASSSRTTSGGYEQYF. CDR3 nucleotides: TGTGCCAGCAGTTCCCGGACGACTAGCGGGGGCTACGAGCAGTACTTC.

V usage is TRBV28 and J usage is TRBJ1-2; perhaps TRBD1 as D (5 bases). Germline V CDR1 and CDR2: MDHEN, SYDVKM. The ends were cut back, 8 bases at V and 4 bases at J, with 11 bases in the middle. The CDR3 contains 12 residues. CDR3 sequence (DNA): TGTGCCAGCTGGGGGAGCCCCTATGGCTACACCTTC. Protein product: CASWGSPYGYTF.

On this clone itself: Distinct nucleotide sequences in the sample also encode this CDR3. The chain is built from TRBV9 and TRBJ2-1; 9 nucleotides agree with TRBD2. The CDR3 runs to 16 residues. The junction had 3 bases not matched to a gene; V was cut back by 0 bases and J by 2 bases. CDR1 is SGDLS, CDR2 YYNGEE, per germline. As DNA, the CDR3 is TGTGCCAGCAGCGTAGAACCTAGCGGGGCCTACAATGAGCAGTTCTTC. Encoded protein: CASSVEPSGAYNEQFF.

The V gene is TRBV7-7, the J gene TRBJ2-1; TRBD1 might be the D (6 bases). Germline CDR1 is SSHAT and CDR2 is FNYEAQ (reference sequence). CDR3 size: 13 residues. V lost 5 bases and J lost 10, with 15 bases in between. The CDR3 region is CASSKTTGSEQFF. The CDR3 region has the DNA TGTGCCAGCAGCAAGACTACAGGGAGCGAGCAGTTCTTC.

The V call is TRBV23-1, the J call TRBJ1-1; no firm D call. TRBV23-1 is marked as an open reading frame, function uncertain. V lost 4 bases, J lost 0 bases, and 12 bases lay in between. CDR3 size: 15 residues. CDR3 sequence (DNA): TGCGCCAGCAGTCTTGGAAGGGCCGTGAACACTGAAGCTTTCTTT. The encoded protein is CASSLGRAVNTEAFF.

CDR3 sequence: CATTLRGEETQYF. The CDR3 DNA follows: TGTGCCACCACACTTAGAGGGGAGGAGACCCAGTACTTC. V gene TRBV15 combines with J gene TRBJ2-5; D tentatively reads TRBD1 or TRBD2 (5 bases each). V gave up 7 bases and J gave up 5 bases, with 14 bases separating them. The germline CDR1 and CDR2 sequences are LNHNV and YYDKDF (reference sequence). The CDR3 spans 13 residues.

Comments on this clone: At the DNA level, this CDR3 is encoded by other sequences in the same sample as well. V is TRBV28 and J is TRBJ2-7, with TRBD1 identical over 10 bases. The germline V gene has CDR1 MDHEN and CDR2 SYDVKM. The ends lost 6 bases at V and 3 bases at J; junction bases unmatched: 8. The CDR3 sequence is 15 residues long. The DNA for the CDR3 is TGTGCCAGCAGCCCACCGGGACAGGGGCTCTACGAGCAGTACTTC. Protein: CASSPPGQGLYEQYF.

The chain carries TRBV19 and TRBJ1-2, with D perhaps TRBD1 (6 bases). CDR1 and CDR2 (germline): LNHDA, SQIVND (reference sequence). The length of the CDR3 is 15 residues. V was shortened by 6 bases and J by 3 bases, with 17 bases between the two germline ends. CDR3 DNA: TGTGCCAGTAGCCTACGACAGGTTCGGGACTATGGCTACACCTTC. Amino acid sequence: CASSLRQVRDYGYTF.

V gene TRBV4-2 combines with J gene TRBJ1-3, with TRBD1 as a possible D gene (5 bases). The CDR3 totals 15 residues. Germline CDR1 reads LGHNA; CDR2 reads YNFKEQ. V was cut by 7 bases and J by 0 bases, with 13 bases left in between. The CDR3 here is CASTLAGGSGNTIYF. DNA for the CDR3: TGTGCCAGCACCCTCGCCGGGGGCTCTGGAAACACCATATATTTT.

This chain's CDR3 is CASSLVWSNTGELFF. The CDR3 nucleotides read TGTGCCAGCAGCTTAGTTTGGTCCAACACCGGGGAGCTGTTTTTT. The chain couples TRBV7-8 to TRBJ2-2; no clear D gene. Trimming removed 1 base from V and 2 bases from J, with 8 bases in between. The CDR3 is 15 amino acids. Germline assignment: CDR1 SGHVS and CDR2 FQNEAQ.

The chain links TRBV7-2 to TRBJ2-3, with D uncertain. The germline V gene has CDR1 SGHTA and CDR2 FQGNSA. This CDR3 region has 12 residues. Trimming took 5 bases from V and 11 from J, leaving 14 bases between them. CDR3 nucleotide sequence: TGTGCCAGCAGCGGCCGGGTGGAAAGGCAGTATTTT. This codes for CASSGRVERQYF.

This sequence joins TRBV5-5 and TRBJ2-2; 8 bases match TRBD2. The V segment lost 0 bases and the J segment 5 bases; nucleotides outside the gene matches: 3. The CDR3 has 15 amino acids. The germline CDR1 and CDR2 sequences are SGHKS and YYEKEE (reference sequence). The CDR3 DNA sequence: TGTGCCAGCAGCTTGGGTCCGGGAGGGACCGGGGAGCTGTTTTTT. It specifies CASSLGPGGTGELFF. The full variable domain, rest sourced from reference TRBV5-5 and TRBJ2-2, is DAGVTQSPTHLIKTRGQQVTLRCSPISGHKSVSWYQQVLGQGPQFIFQYYEKEERGRGNFPDRFSARQFPNYSSELNVNALLLGDSALYLCASSLGPGGTGELFFGEGSRLTVL.

This chain links TRBV27 with TRBJ1-1; TRBD1 matches at 8 bases. Germline CDR1 and CDR2: MNHEY and SMNVEV (reference sequence). The CDR3 extends over 15 amino acids. J lost 5 bases, V lost 7 bases, and 12 bases had no gene match. CDR3 sequence: CASIDRTGYRTEAFF. The CDR3 DNA sequence: TGTGCCAGCATAGACCGGACAGGGTATAGGACTGAAGCTTTCTTT.

The chain uses TRBV15 and TRBJ2-1; 11 bases align to TRBD1. The CDR3 length is 17 residues. J lost 3 bases, V lost 4 bases, and 8 bases had no gene match. CDR1 and CDR2 (germline): LNHNV, YYDKDF (reference sequence). The CDR3 is CATSTFPGQGVYNEQFF. The DNA for the CDR3 is TGTGCCACCAGCACCTTCCCGGGACAGGGGGTCTACAATGAGCAGTTCTTC.

This sequence joins TRBV18 and TRBJ2-7, with a tentative D call TRBD2 (6 bases). The CDR3 spans 15 residues. The germline gives CDR1 KGHSH, CDR2 LQKENI. Trimming took 3 bases from V and 2 from J, leaving 14 bases between them. As DNA, the CDR3 is TGTGCCAGCTCACCTTCGCCGGGACTGGCCTACGAGCAGTACTTC. Translating it yields CASSPSPGLAYEQYF.

V usage is TRBV5-1 and J usage is TRBJ2-3; D not resolved. Trimming shortened V by 5 bases and J by 2 bases, and 12 bases separated the two germline ends. The CDR3 is 14 residues long. Germline CDR1 SGHRS, CDR2 YFSETQ. The CDR3 loop reads CASSSTDATDTQYF. CDR3 nucleotides: TGCGCCAGCAGTTCAACAGACGCCACAGATACGCAGTATTTT.

This chain joins TRBV7-2 and TRBJ1-2, with D perhaps matching TRBD1 (6 bases). The germline V gene encodes CDR1 SGHTA and CDR2 FQGNSA. CDR3 length equals 15 residues. Deletions cut 5 bases from V and 5 bases from J, with 18 bases between. As DNA, the CDR3 is TGTGCCAGCAGCCTCCAGGGGCAGAGTGATTATGGCTACACCTTC. Protein sequence: CASSLQGQSDYGYTF.

The rearrangement joins TRBV29-1 to TRBJ2-5, with 9 bases identical to TRBD2. The ends lost 5 bases at V and 3 bases at J; junction bases unmatched: 13. The CDR3 runs 16 residues. Per germline, CDR1 SQVTM and CDR2 ANQGSEA. CDR3 residues: CSVWREGRRVEETQYF. In DNA, the CDR3 is TGCAGCGTTTGGCGGGAGGGCCGGAGAGTGGAAGAGACCCAGTACTTC.

The chain recombines TRBV5-1 with TRBJ2-1, with TRBD1 matching over 7 bases. This CDR3 has 16 residues. Per germline, CDR1 SGHRS and CDR2 YFSETQ. The trim removed 2 bases at V and 0 bases at J, leaving 5 bases unmatched. In DNA, the CDR3 is TGCGCCAGCAGCTTCTACAGGGGCAGCTCCTACAATGAGCAGTTCTTC. This sequence encodes CASSFYRGSSYNEQFF.

The chain links TRBV14 to TRBJ2-3, with 8 bases fitting TRBD2. Germline V gene sequence: CDR1 SGHDN, CDR2 FVKESK. V shed 3 bases, J shed 3 bases, and the junction held 11 bases outside the gene matches. This CDR3 is built from 17 residues. The CDR3 loop reads CASSHLDGRDGTDTQYF. The CDR3 DNA reads TGTGCCAGCAGCCACCTCGACGGGAGGGATGGGACAGATACGCAGTATTTT.

This clone was detected once. The rearrangement links TRBV28 to TRBJ1-6, with 8 bases fitting TRBD1. In germline, CDR1 is MDHEN, CDR2 SYDVKM. The CDR3 totals 13 residues. The ends lost 8 bases at V and 10 bases at J; junction bases unmatched: 7. The CDR3 coding sequence is TGTGCCAGCTACTCAGGGGGCAGATCACCCCTCCACTTT. This sequence encodes CASYSGGRSPLHF.

V gene TRBV9 combines with J gene TRBJ2-7; D is perhaps TRBD2 (5 bases). The ends were cut back, 0 bases at V and 0 bases at J, with 16 bases in the middle. The CDR3 length is 17 residues. Germline lookup yields CDR1 SGDLS and CDR2 YYNGEE. The DNA for the CDR3 is TGTGCCAGCAGCGTAGCCCCTAGCTACCAAAGCTCCTACGAGCAGTACTTC. Translation: CASSVAPSYQSSYEQYF.

The chain employs TRBV9 and TRBJ1-6; perhaps TRBD1 as D (6 bases). Germline lookup yields CDR1 SGDLS and CDR2 YYNGEE. V was clipped by 3 bases and J by 0 bases, with 10 bases between them. This CDR3 region has 16 residues. CDR3 nucleotides: TGTGCCAGCAGCGAAGGGGGGAGCTCCTATAATTCACCCCTCCACTTT. Protein: CASSEGGSSYNSPLHF. Together with reference TRBV9 and TRBJ1-6, the CDR3 gives the full variable domain: DSGVTQTPKHLITATGQRVTLRCSPRSGDLSVYWYQQSLDQGLQFLIQYYNGEERAKGNILERFSAQQFPDLHSELNLSSLELGDSALYFCASSEGGSSYNSPLHFGNGTRLTVT.

The chain carries TRBV7-9 and TRBJ1-2, with TRBD1 as a possible D gene (5 bases). CDR1 is SEHNR and CDR2 is FQNEAQ in the germline V gene (reference sequence). The CDR3 length is 15 residues. V lost 1 base to trimming and J lost 3 bases, with 12 bases between them. The CDR3 DNA sequence: TGTGCCAGCAGCTTAGGGGGCCCCGACGACTATGGCTACACCTTC. This encodes CASSLGGPDDYGYTF.

V and J are TRBV5-1 and TRBJ2-5, with a weak D call TRBD2 (5 bases). Germline values: CDR1 SGHRS, CDR2 YFSETQ. Trimming removed 1 base at V and 1 base at J, with 8 bases between. The length of the CDR3 is 14 residues. The CDR3 loop reads CASSLLSGQETQYF. CDR3 sequence (DNA): TGCGCCAGCAGCTTGCTGAGCGGCCAAGAGACCCAGTACTTC.